This passage covers 18 T cell receptor beta chains from one sample sequenced in a study of blood T cell repertoires in COVID-19 (TCRdb year 2020). Receptor libraries were prepared by the immunoSEQ multiplex PCR assay. TCRdb stores this immuneACCESS table with in-frame sequences only. Part of the clones is absent; in the studies checked, under half of the shortfall reflects unresolved V genes, and no reason is known for the rest. The sample has approximately 440,000 clones on record, 90% of them singletons. In total, the top ten clones hold approximately 0.65% of the sample. Material for sequencing was PBMCs or T cells enriched from blood (not recorded which). The receptor set was obtained from a man in his late teens or twenties who had recovered from COVID-19.

This chain joins TRBV9 and TRBJ2-7, with 10 bases matching TRBD2. V shed 0 bases, J shed 3 bases, and the junction held 3 bases outside the gene matches. Per germline, CDR1 SGDLS and CDR2 YYNGEE. The CDR3 sequence is 15 residues long. CDR3 sequence (DNA): TGTGCCAGCAGCGTAGGGGCTAGCGGGAGCTACGAGCAGTACTTC. Translation gives CASSVGASGSYEQYF.

V and J are TRBV29-1 and TRBJ2-3; 9 positions match TRBD2. There are 17 residues in the CDR3. V gave up 3 bases and J gave up 3 bases; unmatched junction bases: 13. Germline V gene lookup returns CDR1 SQVTM and CDR2 ANQGSEA. For the CDR3, the DNA is TGCAGCGTTGAGAGGGCGGGAGGGATTCGGTCGACAGATACGCAGTATTTT. Its protein is CSVERAGGIRSTDTQYF.

The genes are TRBV6-1 and TRBJ1-2; D uncertain. Trimming took off 1 base at V and 5 bases at J, with 8 bases between the two ends. The CDR3 is 13 residues long. The germline V gene encodes CDR1 MNHNS and CDR2 SASEGT. CDR3 in DNA: TGTGCCAGCAGTGAAGATGCCAGTTATGGCTACACCTTC. Translated, it gives CASSEDASYGYTF.

The chain recombines TRBV7-9 with TRBJ2-7, with TRBD2 identical over 8 bases. From germline, CDR1 is SEHNR and CDR2 FQNEAQ (reference sequence). The CDR3 length is 14 residues. Trimming cost V 4 bases and J 6 bases; bases outside gene matches: 8. CDR3 residues: CASSYSGGEGEQYF. The CDR3 nucleotides read TGTGCCAGCAGCTATTCCGGGGGGGAAGGCGAGCAGTACTTC.

The V call is TRBV5-1, the J call TRBJ2-1; tentatively, D is TRBD2 (7 bases). The CDR3 covers 15 residues. Trimming cost V 5 bases and J 4 bases, with 16 bases left between them. Germline CDR1 SGHRS, CDR2 YFSETQ. The CDR3 loop is CASSITGRDYNEQFF. The CDR3 region has the DNA TGCGCCAGCAGTATTACAGGGAGGGATTACAATGAGCAGTTCTTC.

V gene TRBV4-2 combines with J gene TRBJ2-1, with TRBD2 as a possible D gene (6 bases). V lost 3 bases and J lost 4, with 13 bases in between. Looked up from germline, CDR1 is LGHNA and CDR2 is YNFKEQ. The CDR3 is 15 amino acids. Written as DNA, the CDR3 is TGTGCCAGCAGCCAGGAATCGCGGGAATACAATGAGCAGTTCTTC. Its translation is CASSQESREYNEQFF.

The gene calls are TRBV19 and TRBJ1-1, with TRBD1 as a possible D gene (6 bases). Trimming removed 0 bases from V and 5 bases from J, with 13 bases in between. The CDR3 runs to 15 residues. Per the germline V gene, CDR1 is LNHDA and CDR2 is SQIVND (reference sequence). The CDR3 sequence is CASSIERRGATEAFF. DNA of the CDR3: TGTGCCAGTAGTATAGAGCGCAGGGGCGCGACTGAAGCTTTCTTT.

The chain couples TRBV19 to TRBJ1-1; 11 bases are shared with TRBD1. Germline CDR1 LNHDA, CDR2 SQIVND (reference sequence). This CDR3 has 17 residues. Losses at the gene ends were 6 bases for V and 5 bases for J; bases not matched to a gene: 14. This chain's CDR3 is CASSPGRWDRGGTEAFF. CDR3 in DNA: TGTGCCAGTAGCCCCGGGCGTTGGGACAGGGGGGGTACTGAAGCTTTCTTT.

The genes are TRBV6-2 or TRBV6-3 and TRBJ2-1; 11 bases map to TRBD2. The CDR3 contains 17 residues. V shed 4 bases, J shed 5 bases, and the junction held 10 bases outside the gene matches. CDR1 is MNHEY, CDR2 SVGEGT, per germline. Here the CDR3 reads CASSSYAGTSGHNEQFF. The DNA of the CDR3 is TGTGCCAGCAGTTCGTACGCCGGGACTAGCGGTCACAATGAGCAGTTCTTC.

V is TRBV2 and J is TRBJ1-4; tentative D call: TRBD1 (6 bases). V was pared by 5 bases and J by 6 bases, with 13 bases between. Germline V gene data show CDR1 as SNHLY and CDR2 as FYNNEI. The CDR3 contains 14 residues. The CDR3 nucleotides are TGTGCCAGCAGTTCACAGGGAAGTGATGAAAAACTGTTTTTT. Its translation: CASSSQGSDEKLFF.

The chain joins TRBV2 to TRBJ2-7; TRBD1 aligns across 8 bases. Trimming at V came to 1 base and at J to 0 bases, leaving 5 bases not matched to a gene. This CDR3 spans 16 amino acids. The germline V gene encodes CDR1 SNHLY and CDR2 FYNNEI. The CDR3 region has the DNA TGTGCCAGCAGTGAAGGAGGGACAGGACTCTCCTACGAGCAGTACTTC. Amino acids: CASSEGGTGLSYEQYF.

This chain joins TRBV5-1 and TRBJ1-3, with 7 bases that match TRBD1. CDR3 length: 14 residues. Germline values: CDR1 SGHRS, CDR2 YFSETQ. V was pared by 3 bases and J by 0 bases, with 0 bases of the junction left unmatched. The chain's CDR3 is CASSWDSSGNTIYF. For the CDR3, the DNA is TGCGCCAGCAGCTGGGACAGCTCTGGAAACACCATATATTTT.

V usage is TRBV12-3 or TRBV12-4 and J usage is TRBJ1-2; possibly TRBD1 for D (5 bases). CDR3 length equals 13 residues. Deletions cut 6 bases from V and 8 bases from J, with 16 bases between. CDR3 loop: CASSETATSGYTF. DNA of the CDR3: TGTGCCAGCAGCGAGACAGCTACCTCGGGCTACACCTTC.

The chain links TRBV7-9 to TRBJ1-2; 7 bases are shared with TRBD1. CDR3 length: 12 amino acids. The germline CDR1 and CDR2 sequences are SEHNR and FQNEAQ (reference sequence). V lost 5 bases, J lost 7 bases, and 4 bases stayed unmatched. CDR3 in amino acids: CASSARDSGYTF. The CDR3 nucleotides read TGTGCCAGCAGCGCTCGGGACAGTGGCTACACCTTC.

The V call is TRBV7-9, the J call TRBJ2-3, with D maybe TRBD2 (7 bases). V was cut by 4 bases and J by 6 bases, with 20 bases left in between. CDR3 length: 16 amino acids. The germline CDR1 and CDR2 sequences are SEHNR and FQNEAQ (reference sequence). In DNA, the CDR3 is TGTGCCAGCAGCTGGGGGGGGCAGAACCCCACCGATACGCAGTATTTT. Protein product: CASSWGGQNPTDTQYF.

The chain recombines TRBV5-1 with TRBJ1-1; perhaps TRBD1 as D (6 bases). V was shortened by 1 base and J by 1 base, with 11 bases between the two germline ends. The CDR3 extends over 15 amino acids. The germline CDR1 and CDR2 sequences are SGHRS and YFSETQ. CDR3: CASSLTGQGNTEAFF. Here the CDR3 DNA reads TGCGCCAGCAGCTTGACGGGACAAGGGAACACTGAAGCTTTCTTT.

The rearrangement links TRBV12-5 to TRBJ1-4; D is undetermined. The germline gives CDR1 LGHNT, CDR2 FRNRAP. This CDR3 is built from 13 residues. Trimming took 4 bases from V and 8 from J, leaving 11 bases between them. CDR3 residues: CASGSGSTEKLFF. In nucleotides, the CDR3 is TGTGCTAGTGGTTCGGGGTCTACCGAAAAACTGTTTTTT.

The chain couples TRBV11-3 to TRBJ1-3; no reliable D call. Between the trimmed V and J ends, which lost 0 bases and 0 bases, there was a span of 9 bases. This CDR3 region has 16 residues. Germline assignment: CDR1 SGHNT and CDR2 YENEEA. Here the CDR3 reads CASSLDGQNSGNTIYF. The CDR3 DNA is TGTGCCAGCAGCTTAGATGGTCAGAACTCTGGAAACACCATATATTTT.